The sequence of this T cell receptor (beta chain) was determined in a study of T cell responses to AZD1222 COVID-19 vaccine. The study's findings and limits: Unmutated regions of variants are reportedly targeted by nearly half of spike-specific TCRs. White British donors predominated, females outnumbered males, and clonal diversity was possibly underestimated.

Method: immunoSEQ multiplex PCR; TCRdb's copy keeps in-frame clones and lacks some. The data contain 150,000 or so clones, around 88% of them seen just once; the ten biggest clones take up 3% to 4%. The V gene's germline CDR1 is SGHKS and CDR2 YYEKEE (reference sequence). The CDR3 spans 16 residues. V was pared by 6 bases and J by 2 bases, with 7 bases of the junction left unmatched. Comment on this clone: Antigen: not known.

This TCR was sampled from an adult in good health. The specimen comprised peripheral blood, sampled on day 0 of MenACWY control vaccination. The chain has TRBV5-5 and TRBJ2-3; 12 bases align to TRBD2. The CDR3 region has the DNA TGTGCCAGCACCCCTGGACTAGCGGGGCCCACAGATACGCAGTATTTT. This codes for CASTPGLAGPTDTQYF.